This TCR beta chain originates from a study of T-cell memory formation after mild COVID-19. Study context: TCR clusters were largely donor specific.

The authors produced TCR alpha and TCR beta cDNA libraries with sample barcodes and UMIs by 5'RACE using constant-segment primers. TCRdb itself ran the 5' RACE reads through MiXCR, one entry per CDR3 protein. The data contain about 170,000 distinct CDR3 sequences, roughly 13% of them seen just once; the ten biggest clones take up about 3.6%. The germline V gene encodes CDR1 SGHRS and CDR2 YFSETQ. The V and J ends lost 0 bases and 3 bases respectively, with 11 bases between them. The CDR3 contains 15 residues. This receptor was obtained from a man between 18 and 29 years old who had mild COVID-19 (a few samples of this study predate the infection). Cell type and time point are not known. The sample was PBMCs or a T cell subset sorted from them (not recorded which). The chain couples TRBV5-1 to TRBJ2-3; a weak D match, TRBD2 (6 bases). The CDR3 is CASSLVAAFTDTQYF. The DNA of the CDR3 is TGCGCCAGCAGCTTGGTAGCGGCGTTTACAGATACGCAGTATTTT.